This T cell receptor (beta chain) was sequenced for a study of OX40 agonist ivuxolimab in advanced cancers. Germline V gene sequence: CDR1 SEHNR, CDR2 FQNEAQ (reference sequence). V was shortened by 4 bases and J by 8 bases, with 15 bases between the two germline ends. This CDR3 comprises 14 residues. Measured with immunoSEQ multiplex PCR; TCRdb has only the in-frame clones, and not every one. Here the sample spans 30,000 to 45,000 clones, nearly 85% being singletons. This chain connects TRBV7-9 to TRBJ2-1; D is unclear. Sequencing used CD4+ or CD8+ T cells sorted from blood, obtained in a trial of the OX40 agonist ivuxolimab. This clonotype was sampled from an adult with an advanced solid tumor such as melanoma, head and neck, liver or kidney cancer. This CDR3 is CASSSTTWSDEQFF. DNA of the CDR3: TGTGCCAGCAGCTCCACTACGTGGAGCGATGAGCAGTTCTTC.